This note documents a single T cell receptor (beta chain) sequence. As yet, its antigen is unknown. Other DNA sequences in the sample encode the same CDR3. The V gene lost 3 bases and the J gene lost 4 bases, with 7 bases spanning the gap. CDR1 MNHEY and CDR2 SMNVEV come from the germline V gene (reference sequence). This CDR3 has 12 amino acids. Libraries were prepared by immunoSEQ multiplex PCR; TCRdb keeps only in-frame clonotypes and omits some of them. The sample has approximately 650,000 clones; just under 97% are singletons. Naivety among CD8 cells was defined by CD45RO negativity and positive CCR7 selection, thereby excluding terminally differentiated effector memory CD45RA+ cells. The entry originates in a study of shared clonotypes between healthy human individuals. General study results and limits: Sampling involved blood alone; tissue repertoires likely differ. Relative to memory subsets, naive subsets generally showed larger estimated richness.

V is TRBV27 and J is TRBJ2-7; weak D call: TRBD2 (5 bases). The origin of this receptor is a woman aged 25 to 45 in good health. What was sequenced was naive CD8+ T cells sorted from blood. CDR3: CASSFRGYEQYF. CDR3 in DNA: TGTGCCAGCAGTTTCCGGGGATACGAGCAGTACTTC.